The clone carrying this T cell receptor beta chain was seen once. The data are from a study of blood T cell repertoires in COVID-19. Study at large: T cells, B-cell-depleted T cells, or PBMCs provided the cDNA or gDNA that served as material.

Trimming removed 3 bases from V and 2 bases from J, with 5 bases in between. Germline assignment: CDR1 SQVTM and CDR2 ANQGSEA. The CDR3 contains 13 residues. Original analysis: How many nucleated cells were present was estimated from reference gene primer amplification. Using immunoSEQ multiplex PCR, the repertoire was profiled, and TCRdb retains in-frame clones only, with some absent. V and J calls and clone size are given by that table; D and trimming were obtained from the DNA. The table lists some 180,000 clones, 88% of them singletons. The chain employs TRBV29-1 and TRBJ2-6; D ambiguous. Sequencing was done on a sample of peripheral blood. This TCR was recovered from a man aged 50 or older who had recovered from COVID-19. For the CDR3, the DNA is TGCAGCGTTGACCAAACTGGGGCCAACGTCCTGACTTTC. It translates to CSVDQTGANVLTF.